The 24 T cell receptor beta chains in this list originate from one sample, sequenced in a study of T cell responses to AZD1222 COVID-19 vaccine. Assay: immunoSEQ multiplex PCR; the TCRdb copy retains only in-frame clones and omits some. The sample contains 150,000 or so clones, approximately 88% of which appear only once. Sequencing used peripheral blood, obtained on day 0 of AZD1222 vaccination. Source of these receptors: an adult in good health.

The chain links TRBV3-1 (or the pseudogene TRBV3-2) to TRBJ1-4, with TRBD1 matching 8 bases. CDR3 size: 13 residues. The junction had 4 bases not matched to a gene; V was cut back by 6 bases and J by 7 bases. Germline CDR1 is LGHDT and CDR2 is YNNKEL (reference sequence). The CDR3 DNA reads TGTGCCAGCAGTCAACAGGGGGGTGAAAAACTGTTTTTT. Translated: CASSQQGGEKLFF.

V usage is TRBV11-2 and J usage is TRBJ2-1; TRBD1 is a possible D gene (6 bases). The CDR3 contains 17 residues. Germline CDR1 reads SGHAT; CDR2 reads FQNNGV. Trimming took 1 base from V and 0 from J, leaving 13 bases between them. CDR3 nucleotide sequence: TGTGCCAGCAGCTTAGTAGGACAGTCCAGCTCCTACAATGAGCAGTTCTTC. This encodes CASSLVGQSSSYNEQFF.

The chain has TRBV10-3 and TRBJ2-7; 8 bases map to TRBD1. V was pared by 4 bases and J by 7 bases, with 9 bases of the junction left unmatched. The CDR3 spans 14 residues. CDR1 and CDR2 from the germline V gene are ENHRY and SYGVKD. CDR3 region: CAISALWTGQEQYF. CDR3 DNA: TGTGCCATCAGTGCCCTTTGGACAGGGCAGGAGCAGTACTTC.

The V call is TRBV5-1, the J call TRBJ2-7; TRBD1 agrees at 9 bases. The germline V gene has CDR1 SGHRS and CDR2 YFSETQ. The CDR3 contains 14 residues. V shed 3 bases and J 0 bases; nucleotides not matched to a gene: 1. For the CDR3, the DNA is TGCGCCAGCAGCTCGACAGGGGGCTCCTACGAGCAGTACTTC. Translation: CASSSTGGSYEQYF.

V usage is TRBV12-5 and J usage is TRBJ1-5, with no clear D. The CDR3 runs to 14 residues. Germline CDR1 and CDR2: LGHNT and FRNRAP. V dropped 8 bases and J dropped 2 bases, with 13 bases sitting between them. CDR3 loop: CASSGQARNQPQHF. CDR3 nucleotides: TGTGCTAGTTCCGGTCAGGCGCGCAATCAGCCCCAGCATTTT.

The chain combines TRBV3-1 (or the pseudogene TRBV3-2) with TRBJ2-2; 10 bases are a match to TRBD1. The CDR3 runs 14 residues. Germline V CDR1 and CDR2: LGHDT, YNNKEL (reference sequence). The V gene end was trimmed by 4 bases and the J gene end by 7 bases; junction bases not matched to a gene: 3. The CDR3 nucleotides are TGTGCCAGCAGCCGACAGGGGGCTGGCGGGGAGCTGTTTTTT. Translated: CASSRQGAGGELFF.

The genes are TRBV18 and TRBJ2-7; D may correspond to TRBD1 or TRBD2 (5 bases each). Germline lookup yields CDR1 KGHSH and CDR2 LQKENI. The CDR3 length is 14 residues. Trimming cost V 4 bases and J 4 bases, with 14 bases left between them. CDR3 in amino acids: CASSQRDHGYEQYF. Here the CDR3 DNA reads TGTGCCAGCTCACAACGGGACCATGGGTACGAGCAGTACTTC.

This sequence joins TRBV2 and TRBJ1-1; D call uncertain. Trimming shortened V by 4 bases and J by 4 bases, and 10 bases separated the two germline ends. The CDR3 loop spans 13 amino acids. Germline V gives CDR1 SNHLY, CDR2 FYNNEI. CDR3 nucleotide sequence: TGTGCCAGCAGTGTATACGTAGGCACTGAAGCTTTCTTT. Residues: CASSVYVGTEAFF.

The CDR3 DNA follows: TGTGCCAGCAGCCAAGCTTCGGCAGGGAATAGGGGCTACACCTTC. Protein: CASSQASAGNRGYTF. The chain combines TRBV3-1 (or the pseudogene TRBV3-2) with TRBJ1-2, with D possibly matching TRBD1 (5 bases). Trimming pared 1 base from V and 8 bases from J, leaving 17 bases between. CDR1 LGHDT and CDR2 YNNKEL come from the germline V gene (reference sequence). The CDR3 spans 15 residues.

This chain uses TRBV27 with TRBJ1-1, with 9 bases lining up with TRBD1. Trimming cost V 5 bases and J 4 bases; bases outside gene matches: 5. Germline V gene lookup returns CDR1 MNHEY and CDR2 SMNVEV (reference sequence). CDR3 length equals 14 residues. CDR3 in amino acids: CASSADRGFTEAFF. In nucleotides, the CDR3 is TGTGCCAGCAGTGCAGACAGGGGGTTCACTGAAGCTTTCTTT.

In DNA, the CDR3 is TGTGCCAGCAGTTACGCCGGGGGTGAAGCTTTCTTT. Translation gives CASSYAGGEAFF. The rearrangement links TRBV6-5 to TRBJ1-1, with D perhaps TRBD1 (5 bases). CDR1 is MNHEY and CDR2 is SVGAGI in the germline V gene. The CDR3 runs to 12 residues. V was trimmed by 2 bases and J by 7 bases, leaving 8 bases between them.

J is TRBJ2-3 and V is TRBV6-4, with D possibly being TRBD1 (5 bases). V dropped 6 bases and J dropped 5 bases, with 27 bases sitting between them. Germline values: CDR1 MRHNA, CDR2 SNTAGT. This CDR3 is 18 amino acids long. CDR3 protein: CASRSPGNPGWVRDTQYF. The CDR3 DNA reads TGTGCCAGCAGATCCCCAGGGAACCCCGGGTGGGTGAGAGATACGCAGTATTTT.

This rearrangement joins TRBV27 to TRBJ2-5; 9 bases agree with TRBD2. J gave up 4 bases and V 5 bases, and 8 bases lay outside the gene matches. The CDR3 totals 15 residues. Germline V gene sequence: CDR1 MNHEY, CDR2 SMNVEV (reference sequence). CDR3 sequence: CASSVWRGGRETQYF. CDR3 nucleotides: TGTGCCAGCAGTGTATGGCGGGGGGGCCGAGAGACCCAGTACTTC.

The rearrangement links TRBV19 to TRBJ1-5, with a weak D call TRBD1 (5 bases). With 5 bases removed from V and 4 bases from J, the gap between germline ends came to 9 bases. The germline CDR1 and CDR2 sequences are LNHDA and SQIVND (reference sequence). The CDR3 length is 13 residues. The CDR3 nucleotides are TGTGCCAGTAGTGTGTCAGGGAATCAGCCCCAGCATTTT. The encoded protein is CASSVSGNQPQHF.

This rearrangement joins TRBV9 to TRBJ2-7; D remains unclear. CDR1 and CDR2 (germline): SGDLS, YYNGEE. CDR3 size: 14 residues. Trimming left V 2 bases short and J 5 bases short, with 14 bases between. For the CDR3, the DNA is TGTGCCAGCAGCGTGGGATGGGCTATAAACGAGCAGTACTTC. Translated, it gives CASSVGWAINEQYF.

The chain couples TRBV7-2 to TRBJ1-1; D remains unclear. The CDR3 is made up of 13 amino acids. Trimming removed 3 bases at V and 10 bases at J, with 15 bases between. The germline V gene has CDR1 SGHTA and CDR2 FQGNSA. The CDR3 DNA reads TGTGCCAGCAGCTTCCCTCCGGCCCCGGGAGCTTTCTTT. Protein product: CASSFPPAPGAFF.

This rearrangement joins TRBV27 to TRBJ2-7, with no clear D. CDR3 length: 13 residues. Germline V lookup: CDR1 MNHEY, CDR2 SMNVEV (reference sequence). V lost 0 bases, J lost 3 bases, and 6 bases lay in between. CDR3 amino acids: CASSLSTLYEQYF. DNA of the CDR3: TGTGCCAGCAGTTTATCGACCCTCTACGAGCAGTACTTC.

CDR3 loop: CASSPDRQGAPDTQYF. CDR3 DNA sequence: TGTGCCAGCAGCCCCGACCGACAGGGGGCCCCAGATACGCAGTATTTT. V is TRBV2 and J is TRBJ2-3, with 10 bases matching TRBD1. The CDR3 consists of 16 residues. Germline V lookup: CDR1 SNHLY, CDR2 FYNNEI. V was pared by 6 bases and J by 4 bases, with 10 bases of the junction left unmatched.

The chain uses TRBV9 and TRBJ2-3; 12 bases line up with TRBD2. Germline assignment: CDR1 SGDLS and CDR2 YYNGEE. The CDR3 is made up of 14 amino acids. J was trimmed by 2 bases and V by 7 bases; bases with no gene match: 2. This CDR3 is CASGTSGSTDTQYF. CDR3 sequence (DNA): TGTGCCAGCGGGACTAGCGGGTCCACAGATACGCAGTATTTT.

This clone came up a few times. The chain links TRBV14 to TRBJ2-1; 13 positions match TRBD2. Germline V gene sequence: CDR1 SGHDN, CDR2 FVKESK. The length of the CDR3 is 17 residues. V gave up 1 base and J gave up 5 bases; unmatched junction bases: 5. The CDR3 bases are TGTGCCAGCAGCCAAGGTCGGGGGACTAGCGGGGACAATGAGCAGTTCTTC. It yields the protein CASSQGRGTSGDNEQFF.

V gene TRBV10-1 combines with J gene TRBJ1-2; a weak D match, TRBD1 (5 bases). Trimming took off 7 bases at V and 4 bases at J, with 16 bases between the two ends. The V gene's germline CDR1 is WNHNN and CDR2 SYGVQD (reference sequence). The CDR3 extends over 14 amino acids. In DNA, the CDR3 is TGCGCCAGCATAGTCAGCCAGGGAATCTATGGCTACACCTTC. Translation gives CASIVSQGIYGYTF.

This chain links TRBV28 with TRBJ1-2; D is possibly TRBD1 (5 bases). Germline-derived CDR1 and CDR2 are MDHEN and SYDVKM. This CDR3 has 13 residues. Trimming took off 10 bases at V and 2 bases at J, with 14 bases between the two ends. The CDR3 region has the DNA TGTGCCATTCATCGGGGCCTAAACTATGGCTACACCTTC. It codes for CAIHRGLNYGYTF.

The rearrangement links TRBV7-3 to TRBJ2-1; 8 bases map to TRBD1. CDR1 is SGHTA, CDR2 FQGTGA, per germline. J gave up 8 bases and V 5 bases, and 8 bases lay outside the gene matches. CDR3 length: 14 amino acids. The DNA for the CDR3 is TGTGCCAGCAGCACATACAGGGGGTCCTATGAGCAGTTCTTC. Amino acids: CASSTYRGSYEQFF. Filled out from reference TRBV7-3 and TRBJ2-1, the complete variable domain reads GAGVSQTPSNKVTEKGKYVELRCDPISGHTALYWYRQSLGQGPEFLIYFQGTGAADDSGLPNDRFFAVRPEGSVSTLKIQRTERGDSAVYLCASSTYRGSYEQFFGPGTRLTVL.

This clone was seen just once. J is TRBJ2-3 and V is TRBV7-9; 11 bases are a match to TRBD2. With V trimmed by 1 base and J by 0 bases, 3 bases remained unmatched. CDR1 is SEHNR, CDR2 FQNEAQ, per germline (reference sequence). This CDR3 is built from 17 residues. The CDR3 region is CASSLGLAGTSTDTQYF. The CDR3 DNA reads TGTGCCAGCAGCTTAGGACTAGCGGGGACTAGCACAGATACGCAGTATTTT.